The following is a T cell receptor beta chain sequence with its context. No antigen is known for it. Time point of the sample: neoterminal ileum biopsy at postoperative endoscopy, about 6 months after surgery. These data come from a study of T cell repertoires in ileal Crohn's disease. Whole-study context: Median disease duration was approximately eight years; 35% to 45% smoked at surgery. Thiopurines (about eleven) or anti-TNF agents (about 19) were given postoperatively to about half. The M6 sample came from neoterminal ileum during colonoscopy after surgery.

Some clones are missing from TCRdb's copy, which holds only in-frame ones; the method was immunoSEQ multiplex PCR. The sample yields 9,500 to 15,000 clones, around 83% seen once. V gave up 4 bases and J gave up 7 bases, with 24 bases separating them. Germline-derived CDR1 and CDR2 are SGHRS and YFSETQ. CDR3 length: 16 amino acids. Notes on the study in general: Sorted CD8 T cells held more high-frequency clones than CD4.

The specimen sequenced was ileal tissue. V gene TRBV5-1 combines with J gene TRBJ2-7, with D maybe TRBD1 (5 bases). This clonotype was obtained from an adult with Crohn's disease. The CDR3 DNA reads TGCGCCAGCAGCCTTGGTGATATGGGCGGAAGGGGTGAGCAGTACTTC. Protein sequence: CASSLGDMGGRGEQYF. Full variable domain (rest looked up from reference TRBV5-1 and TRBJ2-7): KAGVTQTPRYLIKTRGQQVTLSCSPISGHRSVSWYQQTPGQGLQFLFEYFSETQRNKGNFPGRFSGRQFSNSRSEMNVSTLELGDSALYLCASSLGDMGGRGEQYFGPGTRLTVT.